These T cell receptor beta chains were read from a single sample in a study of T-cell memory formation after mild COVID-19. TCRdb called the 5' RACE reads again in MiXCR, with one record for every CDR3 protein. The data contain 350,000 to 550,000 distinct CDR3 sequences, about a sixth of them singletons. The specimen sequenced was PBMCs or a T cell subset sorted from them (not recorded which). These receptor sequences come from a man aged 18 to 29 who had mild COVID-19 (a few samples of this study predate the infection). Cell type and time point are not known. Each CDR3 is given with its conserved first and last residue. The D gene is left open where the match is weak. Clone size is stated in some rows and not others, as once, few, many or a class when expanded.

>few|TRBV5-1|NA|TRBJ1-1
TGCGCCAGCAGAGCAGAGAACACTGAAGCTTTCTTT
CASRAENTEAFF
>NA|TRBV7-2|NA|TRBJ2-3
TGTGCCAGCAGCCAGCAGGCGGAGGGTACGCAGTATTTT
CASSQQAEGTQYF
>few|TRBV12-3/TRBV12-4|NA|TRBJ2-5
TGTGCCAGCAGAAATATGGAGACCCAGTACTTC
CASRNMETQYF
>many|TRBV2|NA|TRBJ1-5
TGTGCCAGCTCAGGGGGCAATCAGCCCCAGCATTTT
CASSGGNQPQHF
>NA|TRBV5-1|TRBD1|TRBJ2-3
TGCGCCAGAAGCTTGGGGCGACAGGGTCCCACAGATACGCAGTATTTT
CARSLGRQGPTDTQYF
>few|TRBV20-1|NA|TRBJ2-5
TGCAGTGCTTATATGGCCTTGGCGGGGTTGGAGACCCAGTACTTC
CSAYMALAGLETQYF
>few|TRBV27|TRBD1|TRBJ2-7
TGTGCCAGCAGTAGAGGACAGGCCCCCTACGAGCAGTACTTC
CASSRGQAPYEQYF
>NA|TRBV4-3|NA|TRBJ2-1
TGCGCCAGCAGCCAAGATTTGGGGGTCCGGTCCAGCAATGAGCAGTTCTTC
CASSQDLGVRSSNEQFF
>NA|TRBV6-5|NA|TRBJ1-4
TGTGCCTCGGGTCGGACAACTAATGAAAAACTGTTTTTT
CASGRTTNEKLFF
>NA|TRBV11-2|NA|TRBJ2-1
TGTGCCAGCAGCTTATTCGACAAGTACAATGAGCAGTTCTTC
CASSLFDKYNEQFF
>few|TRBV3-1|TRBD1|TRBJ2-1
TGTGCCAGCAGCCAAACGGCTCCGGGACAGGGGACGTTCTTC
CASSQTAPGQGTFF
>NA|TRBV11-1|TRBD1|TRBJ1-1
TGTGCCAGCAGCTTTGACAGGGGGCGAAGTATAGCTTTCTTT
CASSFDRGRSIAFF
>NA|TRBV27|TRBD1|TRBJ1-1
TGTGCCAGCAGTCTCCGACAGGGGATGAACACTGAAGCTTTCTTT
CASSLRQGMNTEAFF
>many|TRBV7-6|TRBD1|TRBJ2-3
TGTGCCAGCAGCCTCAGGGGGCAGGGGACAGATACGCAGTATTTT
CASSLRGQGTDTQYF
>few|TRBV28|TRBD1|TRBJ1-5
TGTGCCAGCAGCGTTTCTAGGACAGGTCAGCCCCAGCATTTT
CASSVSRTGQPQHF
>NA|TRBV12-3/TRBV12-4|NA|TRBJ2-1
TGTGCCAGCAACATTGGCCTGCTAAATGAGCAGTTCTTC
CASNIGLLNEQFF
>NA|TRBV5-1|NA|TRBJ1-2
TGCGCCAGCAGCTTGGAATGGAGCTACACCTTC
CASSLEWSYTF
>many|TRBV6-5|NA|TRBJ2-7
TGTGCCAGCAGCCCGGGAAGGGGGAAGTACGAGCAGTACTTC
CASSPGRGKYEQYF
>NA|TRBV2|NA|TRBJ1-1
TGTGCCAGCAGGAACAGTAACACTGAAGCTTTCTTT
CASRNSNTEAFF
>few|TRBV20-1|NA|TRBJ1-2
TGCAGTGCTTCAGGGTCAGGGTACTATGGCTACACCTTC
CSASGSGYYGYTF
>few|TRBV12-3/TRBV12-4|NA|TRBJ2-7
TGTGCCAGCAGTTCAAGAGGACGTACGCTTGGCCTCGAGCAGTACTTC
CASSSRGRTLGLEQYF
>NA|TRBV7-2|NA|TRBJ1-5
TGTGCCAGCAGCACCGGATTTTTTAGCAATCAGCCCCAGCATTTT
CASSTGFFSNQPQHF
>few|TRBV12-3/TRBV12-4|NA|TRBJ2-3
TGTGCCAGCACAGAGGGCTCAGATACGCAGTATTTT
CASTEGSDTQYF
>few|TRBV24-1|NA|TRBJ1-1
TGTGCCACCAGTGATTTGCGAGGCCGGTCGGAAAACACTGAAGCTTTCTTT
CATSDLRGRSENTEAFF
>few|TRBV28|TRBD1|TRBJ1-2
TGTGCCAGCAGTTTAGGGGGACAGGGGCAATATGGCTACACCTTC
CASSLGGQGQYGYTF
>few|TRBV7-9|NA|TRBJ1-6
TGTGCCAGCAGCTTATTAAGCGGGCGGGCAGCACCCCTCCACTTT
CASSLLSGRAAPLHF
>NA|TRBV20-1|NA|TRBJ1-2
TGCAGTGCGCGGCCGGGAAGCTATGGCTACACCTTC
CSARPGSYGYTF
>few|TRBV28|TRBD2|TRBJ2-2
TGTGCCAGCAGTTTAGAACTAGCGGACAACGCGAACACCGGGGAGCTGTTTTTT
CASSLELADNANTGELFF
>NA|TRBV4-2|TRBD1|TRBJ1-6
TGTGCCAGCAGCCAGGAAAGACAGGGGTTGAATTCACCCCTCCACTTT
CASSQERQGLNSPLHF
>NA|TRBV5-1|NA|TRBJ2-3
TGCGCCAGCAGCTTGGGAGACTCACAAGATACGCAGTATTTT
CASSLGDSQDTQYF
>NA|TRBV29-1|NA|TRBJ1-1
TGCAGCGTAGAAAACGGGACACTCATGAACACTGAAGCTTTCTTT
CSVENGTLMNTEAFF
>many|TRBV2|NA|TRBJ1-4
TGTGCCAGCAGTGAAGTGGCAGCAAATGAAAAACTGTTTTTT
CASSEVAANEKLFF
>NA|TRBV29-1|TRBD1|TRBJ2-7
TGCAGCGTTGATGTGGGACAGGGGGGATACGAGCAGTACTTC
CSVDVGQGGYEQYF
>once|TRBV18|NA|TRBJ2-5
TGTGCCAGCTCACGGGACCGGGCGGCCCAGTACTTC
CASSRDRAAQYF
>NA|TRBV12-3/TRBV12-4|NA|TRBJ2-1
TGTGCCAGCGGGGATGGCAATGAGCAGTTCTTC
CASGDGNEQFF
>few|TRBV12-3/TRBV12-4|NA|TRBJ1-1
TGTGCCACCGGGCGGGGGGGAGCTTTCTTT
CATGRGGAFF
>few|TRBV24-1|NA|TRBJ2-1
TGTGCCACCAGCCCAGGGGAGACCTCCTACAATGAGCAGTTCTTC
CATSPGETSYNEQFF
>few|TRBV5-1|NA|TRBJ1-2
TGCGCCAGCAGCTTCGAACCTGGGGAGGGCTACACCTTC
CASSFEPGEGYTF
>NA|TRBV6-5|NA|TRBJ1-2
TGTGCCAGCAGTTACTCGGAGTACTATGGCTACACCTTC
CASSYSEYYGYTF
>NA|TRBV6-5|NA|TRBJ2-7
TGTGCCAGCAGTTACTCGAAGGGCGGGGCCCCCTACGAGCAGTACTTC
CASSYSKGGAPYEQYF
>few|TRBV4-1|NA|TRBJ2-7
TGCGCCAGCAGCCAAGGCCGCTCCTACGAGCAGTACTTC
CASSQGRSYEQYF
>NA|TRBV20-1|NA|TRBJ2-2
TGCAGTGCTAGAAGTCCCGAAGGCACCGGGGAGCTGTTTTTT
CSARSPEGTGELFF
>NA|TRBV5-1|TRBD2|TRBJ2-3
TGCGCCAGCAGCTTGGCCCTAGCGGGGGGCCTGGATACGCAGTATTTT
CASSLALAGGLDTQYF
>NA|TRBV5-1|NA|TRBJ1-6
TGCGCCAGCAGCTCGGGACTCCTGAGGGATTCACCCCTCCACTTT
CASSSGLLRDSPLHF
>NA|TRBV15|NA|TRBJ1-1
TGTGCCACCAGCAGAGATCCCTATCAGAGGACTGAAGCTTTCTTT
CATSRDPYQRTEAFF
>NA|TRBV6-2/TRBV6-3|NA|TRBJ2-7
TGTGCCAGCGGGACTTTTGGACCGGTATTC
CASGTFGPVF
>NA|TRBV20-1|NA|TRBJ1-6
TGCAGTGCTAGAGTCGGGAGGGGGGGGCTGGAATCACCCCTCCACTTT
CSARVGRGGLESPLHF
>NA|TRBV19|NA|TRBJ1-1
TGTGCCAGTAGCCCACTACAGAGAATGAACACTGAAGCTTTCTTT
CASSPLQRMNTEAFF
>many|TRBV7-9|NA|TRBJ1-1
TGTGCCAGCAGCTTTGAGTCGGGATCCACTGAAGCTTTCTTT
CASSFESGSTEAFF
>NA|TRBV5-1|TRBD2|TRBJ2-1
TGCGCCAGCAGCCTGACTAGCGACCGCTCCTACAATGAGCAGTTCTTC
CASSLTSDRSYNEQFF
>NA|TRBV6-6|NA|TRBJ2-6
TGTGCCAGCAGTTACTCTTTCAGCTCTGGGGCCAACGTCCTGACTTTC
CASSYSFSSGANVLTF
>few|TRBV7-3|NA|TRBJ2-3
TGTGCCAGCAGCCGGAGACTAGTCACAGATACGCAGTATTTT
CASSRRLVTDTQYF
>NA|TRBV20-1|NA|TRBJ2-1
TGCAGTGCTAGCGTCCCCCGTAACTCCTACAATGAGCAGTTCTTC
CSASVPRNSYNEQFF
>NA|TRBV6-2/TRBV6-3|NA|TRBJ1-2
TGTGCCAGCAGTAGCGGACAGCTCGGGGGCTACACCTTC
CASSSGQLGGYTF
>many|TRBV7-3|NA|TRBJ1-1
TGTGCCAGCAGCCCAACCAGGGTGGAAGGCACTGAAGCTTTCTTT
CASSPTRVEGTEAFF
>NA|TRBV7-9|TRBD1|TRBJ2-1
TGTGCCAGCAGCAGACCGGGACAGGGCTTGGTTGAGCAGTTCTTC
CASSRPGQGLVEQFF